Described below is a single T cell receptor beta chain sequence and its context. This entry comes from a study of blood T cell repertoires in COVID-19. Study-wide background: Material from acute and convalescent COVID-19 was sourced from the United States, Italy and Spain. PBMCs, B-cell-depleted T cells, or T cells provided the cDNA or gDNA that made up the material.

Under the authors' procedure: Amplification from reference gene primers served as the basis for estimated nucleated cell counts. The protocol was immunoSEQ multiplex PCR, while the TCRdb copy is restricted to in-frame clones and leaves out a portion. V, J and clone size are those of that table, while D and trimming were read from the DNA. This sample carries 200,000 to 250,000 clones, 75% to 90% of them seen once, and the ten largest clones take approximately 2.4%. Germline V gene lookup returns CDR1 SEHNR and CDR2 FQNEAQ (reference sequence). CDR3 size: 13 residues. Trimming left V 1 base short and J 4 bases short, with 7 bases between.

The TCR originated in a man aged 25 to 40 with COVID-19, enrolled during active disease. The sample comprised peripheral blood. This chain links TRBV7-9 with TRBJ1-2, with D hard to call. In nucleotides, the CDR3 is TGTGCCAGCAGCTTAGACTTGTTCTATGGCTACACCTTC. Translating it yields CASSLDLFYGYTF.